One TCR beta chain is described in this entry. The data stem from a study of blood T cell repertoires in COVID-19. Study overall: The analysed material was cDNA or gDNA that came from T cells, B-cell-depleted T cells, or PBMCs.

Profiling relied on immunoSEQ multiplex PCR, and the TCRdb table lists in-frame clones only, not all of them. The data contain hundreds of thousands of clones, roughly 85% of them seen just once; the ten biggest clones take up 2% to 3%. This CDR3 has 15 amino acids. Germline-derived CDR1 and CDR2 are MDHEN and SYDVKM. Trimming took 6 bases from V and 5 from J; bases not matched to a gene: 10. This chain uses TRBV28 with TRBJ1-1, with TRBD1 identical over 9 bases. The source material was PBMCs or T cells enriched from blood (not recorded which). The TCR was taken from a woman aged 45-65 years who had recovered from COVID-19. For the CDR3, the DNA is TGTGCCAGCAGGCTGGTACAGGGGGCGTGGACTGAAGCTTTCTTT. Protein: CASRLVQGAWTEAFF.